The 17 T cell receptor beta chains given below trace back to one sample, sequenced in a study of low-dose radiotherapy and immunotherapy resistance in tumors. Primers targeting TRAV and TRBV primed first-strand cDNA, covering alpha and beta chains. For amplifying TCRs, the PCR ran for around 20 cycles with Phusion, which was used together with a constant-region primer and the adapter on the V primers. TCRdb reprocessed the reads with MiXCR, giving one entry per CDR3 protein. In the table there are fewer than 90,000 distinct CDR3 sequences, 18% of which are singletons. Time point reported: before trial treatment. This sample comprised PBMCs, obtained before treatment. The receptors originated from a male donor with prostate cancer.

At least ten counts were recorded for this clonotype. J is TRBJ2-1 and V is TRBV6-1; 8 nucleotides agree with TRBD2. CDR3 size: 15 residues. Germline CDR1 MNHNS, CDR2 SASEGT. Trimming cost V 5 bases and J 8 bases; bases outside gene matches: 11. CDR3 amino acids: CASSYWTGGPDEQFF. In DNA form, the CDR3 reads TGTGCCAGCAGTTATTGGACGGGAGGGCCGGATGAGCAGTTCTTC.

By sample fraction, this clonotype is medium-sized. The V and J genes are TRBV29-1 and TRBJ2-2; 9 bases fit TRBD1. V lost 0 bases to trimming and J lost 0 bases; unmatched junction nucleotides: 2. The V gene's germline CDR1 is SQVTM and CDR2 ANQGSEA. The CDR3 consists of 16 residues. The CDR3 nucleotides are TGCAGCGTTGAAGAGGGGACAGGGACGAACACCGGGGAGCTGTTTTTT. This gives the protein CSVEEGTGTNTGELFF.

This clonotype showed up just a few times. The chain uses TRBV5-3 and TRBJ2-2; the D call may be TRBD1 or TRBD2 (5 bases each). TRBV5-3 is an ORF; its function is uncertain. The CDR3 is 17 amino acids. V was clipped by 0 bases and J by 0 bases, with 12 bases between them. This CDR3 is CARSLGMGVPNTGELFF. CDR3 bases: TGTGCCAGAAGCTTGGGTATGGGGGTCCCGAACACCGGGGAGCTGTTTTTT.

V is TRBV24-1 and J is TRBJ2-5, with TRBD1 matching over 8 bases. Germline values: CDR1 KGHDR, CDR2 SFDVKD. The CDR3 covers 15 residues. V dropped 7 bases and J dropped 5; count of bases not matched to a gene: 11. The CDR3 is CATSLGQGKWETQYF. The DNA of the CDR3 is TGTGCCACCAGCCTCGGACAGGGAAAATGGGAGACCCAGTACTTC.

At least ten counts were recorded for this clonotype. The chain uses TRBV20-1 and TRBJ1-2, with a tentative D call TRBD1 (6 bases). V was pared by 3 bases and J by 4 bases, with 12 bases between. The CDR3 covers 13 residues. The germline gives CDR1 DFQATT, CDR2 SNEGSKA (reference sequence). The CDR3 reads CSAREGGGYGYTF. The CDR3 DNA reads as TGCAGTGCTAGGGAAGGAGGGGGCTATGGCTACACCTTC.

The sample holds many counts of this clonotype. The rearrangement links TRBV30 to TRBJ1-2; TRBD1 agrees at 10 bases. With V trimmed by 3 bases and J by 6 bases, 25 bases remained unmatched. This CDR3 is built from 20 residues. The germline gives CDR1 GTSNPN, CDR2 SVGIG (reference sequence). Written as DNA, the CDR3 is TGTGCCTGGAGGAACTTAAAATGGGGGGACAGGGGAATTCTTTGCAATGGCTACACCTTC. Protein: CAWRNLKWGDRGILCNGYTF.

This clonotype was detected many times. The chain carries TRBV20-1 and TRBJ2-1; D not resolved. Germline assignment: CDR1 DFQATT and CDR2 SNEGSKA (reference sequence). Trimming removed 1 base at V and 3 bases at J, with 13 bases between. CDR3 length: 15 amino acids. Written as DNA, the CDR3 is TGCAGTGCTAGAGGGTCGAGGACCCTCTACAATGAGCAGTTCTTC. Its translation is CSARGSRTLYNEQFF.

Only a few counts were recorded for this clonotype. The rearrangement links TRBV28 to TRBJ2-3; the D is unclear. Trimming stripped 5 bases from V and 0 bases from J, with 12 bases between. The CDR3 runs 15 residues. Germline V CDR1 and CDR2: MDHEN, SYDVKM. CDR3 nucleotide sequence: TGTGCCAGCAGTCCGACAAAAACTAGCACAGATACGCAGTATTTT. Protein sequence: CASSPTKTSTDTQYF.

The table lists this clonotype with many counts. This chain connects TRBV24-1 to TRBJ2-5; 7 bases are a match to TRBD1. The V gene's germline CDR1 is KGHDR and CDR2 SFDVKD. The CDR3 consists of 13 residues. V was clipped by 3 bases and J by 9 bases; unmatched bases: 6. This CDR3 reads CATSDIGQVPQYF. CDR3 DNA: TGTGCCACCAGTGATATTGGACAGGTCCCCCAGTACTTC.

The sample holds many counts of this clonotype. The V and J genes are TRBV12-3 or TRBV12-4 and TRBJ2-1, with 8 positions matching TRBD2. V lost 8 bases, J lost 4 bases, and 7 bases stayed unmatched. CDR3 length: 14 amino acids. This chain's CDR3 is CASAGGAFYNEQFF. DNA for the CDR3: TGTGCCAGCGCCGGGGGGGCATTTTACAATGAGCAGTTCTTC.

This clonotype came up many times. V and J are TRBV20-1 and TRBJ2-3, with 7 bases aligning to TRBD2. V gave up 5 bases and J gave up 2 bases; unmatched junction bases: 7. CDR1 and CDR2 from the germline V gene are DFQATT and SNEGSKA (reference sequence). CDR3 length: 14 residues. CDR3 DNA sequence: TGCAGTGCTCTGACTAGCTTGGCCACAGATACGCAGTATTTT. This gives the protein CSALTSLATDTQYF.

The chain combines TRBV9 with TRBJ1-1; D perhaps matches TRBD1 (5 bases). Trimming removed 0 bases from V and 8 bases from J, with 17 bases in between. The V gene's germline CDR1 is SGDLS and CDR2 YYNGEE. This CDR3 comprises 15 residues. CDR3 sequence: CASSVGGGDPSEAFF. CDR3 nucleotide sequence: TGTGCCAGCAGCGTAGGTGGTGGGGACCCGTCAGAAGCTTTCTTT.

This clonotype occurred many times. The J gene is TRBJ2-1, the V gene TRBV6-2 or TRBV6-3; 13 nucleotides agree with TRBD2. The CDR3 loop spans 15 amino acids. The ends lost 6 bases at V and 6 bases at J; junction bases unmatched: 5. CDR1 is MNHEY and CDR2 is SVGEGT in the germline V gene. CDR3 nucleotide sequence: TGTGCCAGCAGCACAGGACTAGCGGGGGTCAATGAGCAGTTCTTC. It encodes CASSTGLAGVNEQFF.

This clonotype was observed at least ten times. The chain has TRBV7-9 and TRBJ1-1; possibly TRBD1 for D (6 bases). This CDR3 contains 14 residues. Germline V CDR1 and CDR2: SEHNR, FQNEAQ (reference sequence). Trimming took off 7 bases at V and 0 bases at J, with 12 bases between the two ends. DNA of the CDR3: TGTGCCAGCAAAGGGGGGGCGATGAACACTGAAGCTTTCTTT. It translates to CASKGGAMNTEAFF.

This clonotype was seen repeatedly, ten times or more. The chain couples TRBV5-4 to TRBJ2-1, with a weak D call TRBD1 (5 bases). The germline V gene has CDR1 SGHNT and CDR2 YYREEE (reference sequence). This CDR3 spans 15 amino acids. Trimming cost V 7 bases and J 0 bases, with 14 bases left between them. The CDR3 DNA sequence: TGTGCCAGCTCAATCGACAGCAGCTCCTACAATGAGCAGTTCTTC. This codes for CASSIDSSSYNEQFF.

This clonotype has ten or more counts. The chain has TRBV5-6 and TRBJ2-7; D is possibly TRBD1 (5 bases). Germline V lookup: CDR1 SGHDT, CDR2 YYEEEE. Trimming pared 0 bases from V and 3 bases from J, leaving 13 bases between. The CDR3 totals 15 residues. CDR3 DNA: TGTGCCAGCAGCTTGGTAGGCAGGGTACGCTACGAGCAGTACTTC. This encodes CASSLVGRVRYEQYF.

At least ten counts were recorded for this clonotype. The V gene is TRBV2, the J gene TRBJ2-7; tentatively, D is TRBD1 (5 bases). V was cut by 6 bases and J by 4 bases, with 13 bases left in between. CDR3 size: 13 residues. Germline CDR1 is SNHLY and CDR2 is FYNNEI. CDR3 amino acids: CASRVQGRYEQYF. CDR3 DNA sequence: TGTGCCAGCAGGGTTCAGGGAAGGTACGAGCAGTACTTC.